Sequencing of this T cell receptor beta chain was carried out in a study of OX40 agonist ivuxolimab in advanced cancers. General observations from the study: At 0.1 to 3.0 mg/kg, clonal expansion of CD4+ and CD8+ blood T cells had occurred by week 6.

Profiling relied on immunoSEQ multiplex PCR, and the TCRdb table lists in-frame clones only, not all of them. The sample carries roughly 26,000 clones, approximately 90% recorded once. In regard to this clone: Its antigen is unknown.

The source material was CD4+ or CD8+ T cells sorted from blood, sampled in a trial of the OX40 agonist ivuxolimab. The sequence derives from an adult with an advanced solid tumor such as melanoma, head and neck, liver or kidney cancer.

Here the CDR3 DNA reads TGTGCCAGCAGCTTCGGGCAGAAGAGGGGGGAGACCCAGTACTTC. It yields the protein CASSFGQKRGETQYF. This sequence joins TRBV11-1 and TRBJ2-5, with D maybe TRBD1 (6 bases). From germline, CDR1 is SGHAT and CDR2 FQDESV (reference sequence). V was pared by 3 bases and J by 5 bases, with 16 bases between. This CDR3 has 15 residues.